These T cell receptor beta chains were read from a single sample in a study of CD8 T cells in Susac syndrome. TCRdb passed the immunoSEQ multiplex PCR reads through MiXCR, listing each CDR3 protein once. The sample lists about 200,000 distinct CDR3 sequences; 90% to 95% were seen once. The sequenced sample was CD4+ T cells from PBMCs. The receptors originated from a human donor with multiple sclerosis. The conserved cysteine and the conserved F or W are not part of the CDR3 here. The order of the fields is D gene, V gene, clone size, CDR3 protein. D genes are given only for firm matches. The size field is filled for only some rows; it gives once, few, many or a size class.

>.|TRBV27|few
ASSLVGRTDTQY
>.|TRBV5-1|.
ASSSSREQY
>TRBD2|TRBV23-1|.
ASSQSRGTSGADTDTQY
>TRBD2|TRBV20-1|.
SARTSGRAHEQY
>.|TRBV27|.
ASSYTDHLAQY
>TRBD2|TRBV14|once
ASSRGGLAGVNEQF
>.|TRBV3-1|.
ASQDPNTEAF
>.|TRBV24-1|.
ATASGQGGDYGYT
>TRBD1|TRBV4-2|.
ASSPRQGTEAF
>.|TRBV5-1|.
ASGETAQNIQY
>.|TRBV7-8|once
ASSLARQDAETQY
>.|TRBV12-3/TRBV12-4|.
ASSSLDWRGYNEQF
>.|TRBV28|.
ASSLYPLYEQY
>TRBD2|TRBV6-1|.
ASSEAHLLAGTQY
>.|TRBV10-3|.
AISEYVSSEDEQF
>TRBD1|TRBV24-1|few
ATSDPGTGVYEQY
>TRBD2|TRBV7-3|.
ASSARLAGFEEQF
>TRBD2|TRBV5-4|few
ASSSGTNNEQF
>.|TRBV6-1|.
ASSARRDTQY
>.|TRBV24-1|.
ATSDSPYHEQY
>.|TRBV29-1|.
SVSRSEETQY
>.|TRBV12-3/TRBV12-4|once
ASSLRGTRLNT
>TRBD2|TRBV20-1|.
SAPQASGRANEQF
>.|TRBV9|.
ASSDRQSYEQY
>.|TRBV15|.
ATSSFGGHYGYT
>TRBD1|TRBV7-2|.
ASSLDGAGGNTEAF
>.|TRBV20-1|.
SATSASVNEQF
>.|TRBV19|.
ASSRATPMNTEAF
>TRBD2|TRBV9|.
ASSVGSGGTSGRVDNEQF